This TCR beta chain comes out of a study of T cell responses to AZD1222 COVID-19 vaccine. Findings and limits, study-wide: Mostly white British, mostly female donors; authors suggested clonal diversity may be underestimated. Repertoire sampling happened only post peak T cell response. Reportedly, close to half of spike-specific TCRs are directed against unmutated variant regions.

Profiled with immunoSEQ multiplex PCR; TCRdb holds only in-frame clones, not every one. Of a few hundred thousand clones in the sample, 80% to 95% are singletons; the top ten hold 0.55%. Germline V gene data show CDR1 as LGHNA and CDR2 as YSLEER. The CDR3 spans 20 residues. Unmatched junction bases numbered 10, after V lost 4 bases and J lost 0 bases. A word on this clone: Antigen: not known.

This specimen consisted of peripheral blood, obtained on day 0 of AZD1222 vaccination. This TCR was recovered from an adult in good health. V is TRBV4-3 and J is TRBJ2-1; 15 nucleotides agree with TRBD2. CDR3 in amino acids: CASSPFTGLAGGTSYNEQFF. Written as DNA, the CDR3 is TGCGCCAGCAGCCCATTTACGGGACTAGCGGGAGGAACCTCCTACAATGAGCAGTTCTTC.